The 9 T cell receptor beta chains presented below share a single source sample, sequenced in a study of T cell changes during pregnancy in multiple sclerosis. The method was immunoSEQ multiplex PCR; TCRdb's version includes in-frame clones alone and lacks a portion of them. The sample consists of 70,000 to 80,000 clones, about 94% of them appearing once. The sequenced sample was peripheral blood, obtained in the third trimester of pregnancy. The source of these receptors is a female donor with multiple sclerosis, enrolled in a pregnancy study.

The chain joins TRBV5-1 to TRBJ2-1, with 8 bases fitting TRBD1. V gave up 0 bases and J gave up 0 bases; unmatched junction bases: 2. The CDR3 spans 16 residues. The germline gives CDR1 SGHRS, CDR2 YFSETQ. The CDR3 nucleotides are TGCGCCAGCAGCTTGGGGGACAGGAGCTCCTACAATGAGCAGTTCTTC. Amino acid sequence: CASSLGDRSSYNEQFF.

This sequence joins TRBV12-5 and TRBJ1-2, with 8 positions matching TRBD1. The length of the CDR3 is 15 residues. Germline CDR1 reads LGHNT; CDR2 reads FRNRAP. V was pared by 4 bases and J by 6 bases, with 10 bases of the junction left unmatched. The CDR3 loop reads CASGSDRVEVDGYTF. The CDR3, as DNA: TGTGCTAGTGGTTCGGACAGGGTCGAGGTGGATGGCTACACCTTC. The variable domain in full, completed from reference TRBV12-5 and TRBJ1-2, reads DARVTQTPRHKVTEMGQEVTMRCQPILGHNTVFWYRQTMMQGLELLAYFRNRAPLDDSGMPKDRFSAEMPDATLATLKIQPSEPRDSAVYFCASGSDRVEVDGYTFGSGTRLTVV.

The chain couples TRBV19 to TRBJ1-5, with D unclear. The length of the CDR3 is 15 residues. Deletions cut 8 bases from V and 0 bases from J, with 14 bases between. From germline, CDR1 is LNHDA and CDR2 SQIVND (reference sequence). This chain's CDR3 is CASLGRRNSNQPQHF. Written as DNA, the CDR3 is TGTGCCAGTCTCGGACGGAGGAATAGCAATCAGCCCCAGCATTTT.

V and J are TRBV7-2 and TRBJ2-1, with a weak D call TRBD2 (5 bases). The length of the CDR3 is 14 residues. V gave up 4 bases and J gave up 0 bases, with 7 bases separating them. CDR1 and CDR2 from the germline V gene are SGHTA and FQGNSA. The CDR3 bases are TGTGCCAGCAGCTCTGACTACTCCTACAATGAGCAGTTCTTC. Translating gives CASSSDYSYNEQFF.

The chain carries TRBV7-3 and TRBJ2-3; TRBD2 aligns across 7 bases. The J segment lost 1 base and the V segment lost 2 bases, leaving 3 bases of the junction unmatched. The CDR3 length is 15 residues. Germline V lookup: CDR1 SGHTA, CDR2 FQGTGA. CDR3 amino acids: CASSLGAGRTDTQYF. Written as DNA, the CDR3 is TGTGCCAGCAGCTTAGGAGCGGGGCGCACAGATACGCAGTATTTT.

The chain has TRBV6-1 and TRBJ1-1, with a tentative D call TRBD1 (6 bases). V lost 6 bases to trimming and J lost 0 bases, with 14 bases between them. The CDR3 runs 15 residues. The germline V gene encodes CDR1 MNHNS and CDR2 SASEGT. The CDR3 sequence is CASRDSGQMNTEAFF. In DNA, the CDR3 is TGTGCCAGCAGGGACTCTGGACAGATGAACACTGAAGCTTTCTTT.

J is TRBJ1-6 and V is TRBV5-6; TRBD1 matches 8 bases. With 3 bases clipped from V and 9 bases from J, the junction kept 8 bases outside the gene matches. The CDR3 consists of 15 residues. From germline, CDR1 is SGHDT and CDR2 YYEEEE. CDR3 loop: CASSSWNDRGSPLHF. CDR3 coding DNA: TGTGCCAGCAGCTCATGGAATGACAGGGGTTCACCCCTCCACTTT.

V usage is TRBV5-3 and J usage is TRBJ2-3; 9 positions match TRBD2. TRBV5-3 carries the ORF label, with uncertain function. There are 15 residues in the CDR3. V trimming: 1 base; J trimming: 0 bases; junction bases outside the gene matches: 0. The CDR3 reads CARSLSGGSTDTQYF. DNA of the CDR3: TGTGCCAGAAGCTTGAGCGGGGGGAGCACAGATACGCAGTATTTT.

This chain joins TRBV4-2 and TRBJ1-2; a weak D match, TRBD1 (6 bases). The germline gives CDR1 LGHNA, CDR2 YNFKEQ. The CDR3 is 15 residues long. With 5 bases removed from V and 5 bases from J, the gap between germline ends came to 18 bases. The chain's CDR3 is CASSEGGGQGYGYTF. The CDR3 nucleotides read TGTGCCAGCAGCGAAGGGGGAGGCCAAGGATATGGCTACACCTTC.